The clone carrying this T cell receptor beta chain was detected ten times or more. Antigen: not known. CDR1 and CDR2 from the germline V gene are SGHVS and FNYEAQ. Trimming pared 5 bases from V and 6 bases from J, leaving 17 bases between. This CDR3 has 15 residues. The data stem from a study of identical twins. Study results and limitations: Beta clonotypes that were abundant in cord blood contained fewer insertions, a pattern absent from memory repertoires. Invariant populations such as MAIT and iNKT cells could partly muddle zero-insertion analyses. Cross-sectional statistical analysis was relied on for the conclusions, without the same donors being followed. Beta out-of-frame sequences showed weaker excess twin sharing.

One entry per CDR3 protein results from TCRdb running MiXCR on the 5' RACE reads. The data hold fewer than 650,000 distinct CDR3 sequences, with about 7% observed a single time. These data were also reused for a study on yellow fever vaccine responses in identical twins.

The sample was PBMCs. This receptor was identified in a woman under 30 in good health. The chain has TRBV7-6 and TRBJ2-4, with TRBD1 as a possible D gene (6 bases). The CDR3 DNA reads TGTGCCAGCAGCAAATCGCAGGGGTCGGGAAACATTCAGTACTTC. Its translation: CASSKSQGSGNIQYF.